This T cell receptor (beta chain) was observed in a study of technical replicates of blood from several donors (dated by TCRdb to 2017 to 2019). Reading the germline V gene (reference sequence) gives CDR1 MNHEY and CDR2 SMNVEV. The CDR3, from cysteine to phenylalanine, totals 12 residues. The sequence is cut down to CDR3 DNA, 36 bases in frame from base 1. V loses 9 bases of germline sequence and J loses 2 bases, and the interval between the two ends is 10 bases. This clone was detected only once. Its binding antigen is unknown. Base-call qualities are not available, and no considerably larger clone is one nucleotide away. Libraries were prepared through the immunoSEQ multiplex PCR assay. TCRdb holds this immuneACCESS table with in-frame rearrangements only. Some clones are missing; in checked studies, unresolved V genes explain under half, and the rest has no known cause. Recorded for this sample are roughly 62,000 clones; 90% to 95% of them occurred a single time. Jointly, the top ten make up approximately 3.6% of the sample.

What was sequenced was PBMCs. This receptor chain uses TRBV27 and TRBJ2-5; the D gene is perhaps TRBD1, on 6 matching bases. The TCR comes from a human donor in good health. Some clones in this sample may be carry-over from other donors' samples. For the CDR3, the sequence is CASGQSQETQYF. The DNA sequence is TGTGCCAGTGGACAGTCTCAAGAGACCCAGTACTTC.